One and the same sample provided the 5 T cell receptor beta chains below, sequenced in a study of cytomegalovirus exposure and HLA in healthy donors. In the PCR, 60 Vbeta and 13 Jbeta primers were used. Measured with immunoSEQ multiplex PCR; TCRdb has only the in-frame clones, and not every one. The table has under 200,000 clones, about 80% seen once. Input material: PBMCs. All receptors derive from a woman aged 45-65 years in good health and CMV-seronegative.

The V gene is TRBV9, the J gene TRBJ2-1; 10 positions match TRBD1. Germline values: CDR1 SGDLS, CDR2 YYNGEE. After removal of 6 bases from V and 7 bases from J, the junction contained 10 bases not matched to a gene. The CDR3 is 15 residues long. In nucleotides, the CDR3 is TGTGCCAGCAATCTAGGGGGGACAGGGGTTAATGAGCAGTTCTTC. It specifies CASNLGGTGVNEQFF.

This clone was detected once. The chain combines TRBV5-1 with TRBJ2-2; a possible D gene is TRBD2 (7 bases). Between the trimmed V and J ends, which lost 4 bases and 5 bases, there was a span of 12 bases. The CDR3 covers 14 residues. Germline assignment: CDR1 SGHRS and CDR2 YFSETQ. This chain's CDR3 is CASSGGGQTGELFF. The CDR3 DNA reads TGCGCCAGCAGCGGCGGGGGCCAAACCGGGGAGCTGTTTTTT.

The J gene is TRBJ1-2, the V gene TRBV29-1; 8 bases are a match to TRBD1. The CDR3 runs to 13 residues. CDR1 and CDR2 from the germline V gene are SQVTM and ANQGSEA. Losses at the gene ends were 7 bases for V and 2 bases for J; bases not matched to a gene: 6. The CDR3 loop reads CSANDRGNYGYTF. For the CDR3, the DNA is TGCAGCGCGAATGACAGGGGAAACTATGGCTACACCTTC.

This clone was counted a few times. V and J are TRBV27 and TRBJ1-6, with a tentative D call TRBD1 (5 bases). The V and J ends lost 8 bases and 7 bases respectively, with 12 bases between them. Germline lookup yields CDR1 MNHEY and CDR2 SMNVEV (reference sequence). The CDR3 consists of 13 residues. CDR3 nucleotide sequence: TGTGCCAGCGGTAACCAGGGCAATTCACCCCTCCACTTT. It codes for CASGNQGNSPLHF.

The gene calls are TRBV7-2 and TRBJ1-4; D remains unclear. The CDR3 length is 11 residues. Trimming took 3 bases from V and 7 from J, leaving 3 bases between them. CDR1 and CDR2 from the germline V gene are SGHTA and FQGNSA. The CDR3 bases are TGTGCCAGCAGCTTCAGTGAAAAACTGTTTTTT. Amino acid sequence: CASSFSEKLFF.